This TCR beta chain was documented in a study of T-cell memory formation after mild COVID-19. TCRdb passed the 5' RACE reads through MiXCR, listing each CDR3 protein once. The table has about 180,000 distinct CDR3 sequences, about 18% seen once. CDR3 length: 15 amino acids. J gave up 1 base and V 6 bases, and 5 bases lay outside the gene matches. In germline, CDR1 is MNHNY, CDR2 SVGAGI (reference sequence). In its sample, this clonotype was seen a few times. Specimen: PBMCs or a T cell subset sorted from them (not recorded which). V is TRBV6-6 and J is TRBJ2-7, with 11 positions matching TRBD2. The TCR was taken from a man between 18 and 29 years old who had mild COVID-19 (a few samples of this study predate the infection). Cell type and time point are not known. The CDR3: CASRPTSGESYEQYF. The CDR3 DNA sequence: TGTGCCAGCAGACCGACTAGCGGGGAATCCTACGAGCAGTACTTC.